The present entry profiles one T cell receptor beta chain with its context. This clonotype showed up many times. Its target antigen remains unknown. The sample holds no much larger clone one base away, and base qualities are not on file. The time point label here, explained by the study, means: newly diagnosed GD, antithyroid drugs for less than 3 months. RNA was extracted from PBMCs in TRIzol for both TCR sequencing and RNA sequencing. Graves' disease was diagnosed according to American Thyroid Association guidelines. The patients came from an endocrinology department in Xi'an, China. Each patient gave 7 to 9.5 milliliters of peripheral blood, collected in an EDTA anticoagulant tube. PBMCs were isolated by Ficoll Paque Plus density gradient separation without further T cell sorting. An Agilent 2100 Bioanalyzer and agarose gel were used to assess RNA quality, and a NanoDrop 2000 was used to measure RNA concentration.

The library was generated by multiplex PCR. The reads were generated on an Illumina HiSeq 4000. TCR beta libraries were built with iRepertoire HTBI primers and Arm-PCR amplification of CDR3 regions. Before sequencing, the PCR products went through gel purification. The published analysis was carried out like this. Gene usage analysis of CDR3 amino acid clonotypes relied on the roughly 67 TRBV and 13 to 15 TRBJ segments identified across samples. COPE and FqMerger were used to merge filtered high-quality paired reads into contigs. BLAST was used to align contigs to IMGT TRBV, TRBD and TRBJ reference genes, and CDR3 was defined according to IMGT. Any clonotype with a frequency above 0.1% was classified as a highly expanded clone. Shannon entropy served as the measure of repertoire diversity, while the Gini coefficient captured V-J evenness. A clonotype found in more than one individual was treated as public. The public reads were reanalyzed by TCRdb: fastp trimming at Q25, MiXCR alignment, in-frame beta chains only. Rows matching on CDR3 protein sequence are summarized as one entry with the most common DNA and genes. TCRdb, rather than the study authors, made the V and J calls. The sample records roughly 400,000 distinct CDR3 sequences, approximately 16% of which are singletons. The leading ten clones occupy less than 30% of the sample.

This sample stems from a study of regulatory T cells in long-lasting Graves disease listed by TCRdb under 2021. For the study in its entirety: In the newly diagnosed Graves' disease group, patients had been taking antithyroid drugs for less than 3 months. Patients with persistent Graves' disease were compared with patients with newly diagnosed Graves' disease using TCR sequencing and RNA sequencing of peripheral blood. The study was conducted in China and was registered as a clinical trial. A total of around 35 samples underwent TCR sequencing, from about 13 patients with persistent Graves' disease and 20 or so patients with newly diagnosed Graves' disease.

Broader findings and caveats from the paper: Sequencing and analysis were limited to the TCR beta chain. Peripheral blood alone was examined, since thyroid tissue, which constituted the primary lesion, could not be accessed. Compared with newly diagnosed patients, persistent Graves' disease patients had lower TCR Shannon entropy and fewer highly expanded clones, which suggests clonal expansion. More public clonotypes were shared among persistent patients (roughly 3,000) than among newly diagnosed patients (roughly 1,000). The authors noted that the small sample size was a limitation that may lower accuracy. Persistent disease showed preferential use of TRBV28, TRBJ1-2 and TRBJ2-5, whereas newly diagnosed disease favored TRBV20-1 and TRBJ2-1.

The CDR3 starts with the cysteine, ends with the phenylalanine, and has 16 residues. This entry keeps only the CDR3 DNA: 48 bases, framed from base 1. V is pruned by 1 base and J by 7 bases, leaving 12 bases of the junction without a gene match. The germline V gene (reference sequence) yields DFQATT for CDR1 and SNEGSKA for CDR2. The same data also contributed to another study, on T cells in Graves' hyperthyroidism and ophthalmopathy. The second source states: Stable Graves' hyperthyroidism was defined as no progression to ophthalmopathy during 18 months of follow-up. The hyperthyroidism patients were between 18 and 65 years old and newly diagnosed, with a disease duration of less than 2 months. Any patient with an uncontrolled infection, another autoimmune disease, pregnancy or lactation was excluded. Clinical symptoms, serum thyroxine and TRAb, thyroid ultrasound, and orbital computed tomography formed the basis for the diagnoses. The first round of RT-PCR for the TCR CDR3 was performed with the HTBI primer set and the Qiagen OneStep RT-PCR kit. Blood samples also contained most of the expanded thyroid clonotypes (frequency above 0.001), which suggests that blood repertoires may reflect thyroid immune responses. A model built on a 13 V-J signature distinguished ophthalmopathy from stable hyperthyroidism, reaching 87.88% sensitivity and around 81% specificity in cross-validation and 80%/75% in testing. In validation, progression to ophthalmopathy was predicted by the model with 70.59% sensitivity and approximately 78% specificity, a median of approximately 7.1 months before onset. To identify TCR V-J signatures that set the groups apart, the researchers used a discovery cohort of about a hundred patients, made up of some 41 with Graves' ophthalmopathy and 57 with stable Graves' hyperthyroidism. Prospective prediction of ophthalmopathy was tested in an independent validation cohort consisting of 18 hyperthyroidism patients and around 16 patients who later progressed to ophthalmopathy. The roughly 91 discovery patients were randomly divided into training and test sets at a 7:3 ratio. The study also compared thyroid tissue and blood T-cell repertoires from more than 5 Graves' hyperthyroidism patients. Once sampling was done, hyperthyroidism patients were given methimazole at a starting dose of 30 mg daily, whereas ophthalmopathy patients were given high-dose intravenous methylprednisolone. Libraries were constructed in a second round of multiplex PCR, after which size selection and purification were performed. The libraries were sequenced on an Illumina HiSeq2000 using paired-end 100 bp reads. SOAPnuke was used to process the raw data, throwing out any read that contained adapters or uncalled bases, had a mean Phred below 15, or lacked an exact constant-primer or identifier match. COPE v1.2.5 was used to merge the high-quality paired reads, and each unique nucleotide sequence was defined as a clonotype. Clonotypes were aligned to IMGT TRBV, TRBD and TRBJ reference segments using MiTCR v1.1. Analysis was restricted to V-J combinations with a frequency above 0.0001, which covered just over 98% of repertoires. The TCS score was defined as F50 (clonal expansion) divided by E x V (chaos), with BLOSUM62-based TCRdist calculated between CDR3 peptides within each V-J. Welch's t-statistics and random forest reduced several hundred V-J features to 13, which were used in a naive Bayes classifier (R e1071). Sample size was not statistically predetermined, and investigators were not blinded to group allocation. TCR Vbeta CDR3 sequencing of some 140 peripheral blood samples (under 45 ophthalmopathy, some 75 hyperthyroidism and around 17 progressor patients) is reported in the paper.

Recombination linked TRBV20-1 to TRBJ2-1, with 8 central nucleotides matching TRBD2. The sequence derives from a woman under 30 with Graves disease. Donor details come from another sample of the same person, matched by shared clones. This material consisted of peripheral blood mononuclear cells (PBMCs), taken at new diagnosis, from a patient treated with antithyroid drugs. For the CDR3, the sequence is CSARAPWLAGGNEQFF. The DNA reads TGCAGTGCTAGAGCCCCGTGGCTAGCGGGTGGGAATGAGCAGTTCTTC.